This T cell receptor (beta chain) was found in a study of shared clonotypes between healthy human individuals. The repertoire was sequenced with immunoSEQ multiplex PCR; TCRdb's copy has only in-frame clones and lacks some. The table shows 150,000 to 200,000 clones, with approximately 62% occurring only once. CDR1 and CDR2 (germline): SEHNR, FQNEAQ (reference sequence). CDR3 length: 14 residues. Trimming took off 0 bases at V and 6 bases at J, with 11 bases between the two ends. This receptor was obtained from a man aged 30 to 39 in good health. V gene TRBV7-9 combines with J gene TRBJ1-1, with D possibly TRBD1 on 6 matching bases. Sequencing was performed on memory CD4+ T cells sorted from blood. The subset is: CD45RA-negative fraction. The CDR3 nucleotides read TGTGCCAGCAGCTTAGCGCAGGGGAGGGCTGAAGCTTTCTTT. Its translation: CASSLAQGRAEAFF.